This T cell receptor (beta chain) derives from a study of blood T cell repertoires in COVID-19. Generated by immunoSEQ multiplex PCR, the TCRdb table keeps only in-frame clones and is missing some. The table includes some 260,000 clones, more than 60% detected once. This CDR3 has 15 residues. J gave up 3 bases and V 4 bases, and 2 bases lay outside the gene matches. Germline V gene lookup returns CDR1 LGHNA and CDR2 YNFKEQ. The sequenced sample consisted of peripheral blood. The receptor comes from a woman in her thirties or forties with active or convalescent COVID-19. V and J are TRBV4-2 and TRBJ2-2, with TRBD2 matching over 10 bases. The CDR3 protein is CASSLLAGDTGELFF. Written as DNA, the CDR3 is TGTGCCAGCAGCCTCCTAGCGGGGGACACCGGGGAGCTGTTTTTT.